These 23 T cell receptor beta chains were all obtained from the same sample, sequenced in a study of cytomegalovirus exposure and HLA in healthy donors (dated 2017 in TCRdb). The library was obtained by the immunoSEQ multiplex PCR assay. Imported from immuneACCESS, the table was reduced by TCRdb to in-frame sequences with V and J called. These copies leave out some clones; in studies compared against another copy, an unresolved V gene accounts for under half, and the cause of the remainder is not known. The sample table lists some 260,000 clones, more than 85% of them with a count of one. The ten largest clonotypes hold about 12% of the sample. Material for sequencing was PBMCs. Receptors were obtained from a man aged 18 to 35 in good health and CMV-seropositive.

The gene calls are TRBV11-2 and TRBJ2-7, with no clear D. There are 14 residues in the CDR3. The germline gives CDR1 SGHAT, CDR2 FQNNGV. V dropped 7 bases and J dropped 0 bases, with 13 bases sitting between them. This CDR3 reads CASTSTVSSYEQYF. The CDR3 DNA reads TGTGCCAGCACCTCGACGGTCAGCTCCTACGAGCAGTACTTC.

The rearrangement uses TRBV5-1 and TRBJ2-3; 13 nucleotides align to TRBD2. This CDR3 has 18 amino acids. Germline V gene data show CDR1 as SGHRS and CDR2 as YFSETQ. V gave up 1 base and J gave up 2 bases; unmatched junction bases: 7. The CDR3 spells CASSLLGTSGAFTDTQYF. DNA of the CDR3: TGCGCCAGCAGCTTGTTAGGGACTAGCGGGGCCTTCACAGATACGCAGTATTTT.

The chain joins TRBV6-1 to TRBJ2-5; 8 bases map to TRBD2. CDR1 is MNHNS, CDR2 SASEGT, per germline. The length of the CDR3 is 15 residues. The trim removed 1 base at V and 7 bases at J, leaving 8 bases unmatched. As DNA, the CDR3 is TGTGCCAGCAGTGAAGTCCCGGGGGGGATGGGGACCCAGTACTTC. It is translated as CASSEVPGGMGTQYF.

The rearrangement joins TRBV5-1 to TRBJ2-7, with 8 bases matching TRBD1. The CDR3 covers 15 residues. Trimming cost V 0 bases and J 2 bases; bases outside gene matches: 4. The germline V gene encodes CDR1 SGHRS and CDR2 YFSETQ. The CDR3 sequence: CASSLGGQGTYEQYF. The CDR3 DNA reads as TGCGCCAGCAGCTTGGGAGGACAGGGAACCTACGAGCAGTACTTC.

The genes are TRBV5-4 and TRBJ2-7; D call uncertain. V shed 2 bases and J shed 0 bases, with 9 bases lying between them. Germline CDR1 and CDR2: SGHNT and YYREEE (reference sequence). The CDR3 is 14 residues long. The CDR3 DNA reads TGTGCCAGCAGCTTACCCGAAAGCTCCTACGAGCAGTACTTC. Translated, it gives CASSLPESSYEQYF.

The chain joins TRBV27 to TRBJ2-7; TRBD2 matches at 9 bases. The V gene end was trimmed by 2 bases and the J gene end by 0 bases; junction bases not matched to a gene: 2. The germline V gene has CDR1 MNHEY and CDR2 SMNVEV (reference sequence). This CDR3 spans 15 amino acids. Here the CDR3 DNA reads TGTGCCAGCAGTTTAGCGACTAGCGGCTCCTACGAGCAGTACTTC. This encodes CASSLATSGSYEQYF.

This chain connects TRBV28 to TRBJ2-6, with TRBD2 matching over 11 bases. V dropped 3 bases and J dropped 4; count of bases not matched to a gene: 8. CDR1 and CDR2 from the germline V gene are MDHEN and SYDVKM. The CDR3 extends over 18 amino acids. CDR3 nucleotides: TGTGCCAGCAGTTTTGTGGTAGCGGGAGGGGGCGGGGCCAACGTCCTGACTTTC. It yields the protein CASSFVVAGGGGANVLTF.

This clone has just one count. This chain joins TRBV27 and TRBJ1-2, with D perhaps TRBD1 (5 bases). Germline assignment: CDR1 MNHEY and CDR2 SMNVEV (reference sequence). The V gene lost 8 bases and the J gene lost 8 bases, with 15 bases spanning the gap. The CDR3 contains 12 residues. CDR3 DNA: TGTGCCAGCTCCGACGGGGGGTACGGCTACACCTTC. Residues: CASSDGGYGYTF.

J is TRBJ2-7 and V is TRBV5-1, with 9 bases fitting TRBD2. Unmatched junction bases numbered 2, after V lost 2 bases and J lost 2 bases. CDR3 length equals 14 residues. In germline, CDR1 is SGHRS, CDR2 YFSETQ. CDR3 DNA sequence: TGCGCCAGCAGCTTTACTAGCGGGCCCTACGAGCAGTACTTC. Its translation: CASSFTSGPYEQYF. Together with reference TRBV5-1 and TRBJ2-7, the CDR3 gives the full variable domain: KAGVTQTPRYLIKTRGQQVTLSCSPISGHRSVSWYQQTPGQGLQFLFEYFSETQRNKGNFPGRFSGRQFSNSRSEMNVSTLELGDSALYLCASSFTSGPYEQYFGPGTRLTVT.

This clone was observed a single time. The gene calls are TRBV20-1 and TRBJ2-5; tentative D call: TRBD1 (5 bases). The V and J ends lost 2 bases and 5 bases respectively, with 6 bases between them. This CDR3 has 11 residues. Looked up from germline, CDR1 is DFQATT and CDR2 is SNEGSKA (reference sequence). CDR3 protein: CSARKGETQYF. In DNA, the CDR3 is TGCAGTGCTAGAAAGGGGGAGACCCAGTACTTC.

The V and J genes are TRBV27 and TRBJ1-1; D may be TRBD1 (5 bases). CDR3 length: 15 amino acids. CDR1 and CDR2 from the germline V gene are MNHEY and SMNVEV (reference sequence). V lost 2 bases and J lost 1, with 11 bases in between. This CDR3 reads CASSLGAGTNTEAFF. DNA of the CDR3: TGTGCCAGCAGTTTAGGAGCAGGGACGAACACTGAAGCTTTCTTT.

This sequence joins TRBV7-7 and TRBJ2-5; tentative D call: TRBD2 (6 bases). V dropped 0 bases and J dropped 0 bases, with 8 bases sitting between them. This CDR3 spans 15 amino acids. Germline loops: CDR1 SSHAT, CDR2 FNYEAQ (reference sequence). The CDR3 nucleotides are TGTGCCAGCAGCTTAGCTGGAGGGTACCAAGAGACCCAGTACTTC. Amino acid sequence: CASSLAGGYQETQYF.

The J gene is TRBJ2-7, the V gene TRBV7-2; 7 nucleotides line up with TRBD2. Germline values: CDR1 SGHTA, CDR2 FQGNSA. The CDR3 sequence is 14 residues long. V gave up 4 bases and J gave up 4 bases; unmatched junction bases: 7. The CDR3 DNA reads TGTGCCAGCAGCTCAGGACTAGGGTATTACGAGCAGTACTTC. It translates to CASSSGLGYYEQYF. The complete variable domain, with remaining parts taken from reference TRBV7-2 and TRBJ2-7, reads GAGVSQSPSNKVTEKGKDVELRCDPISGHTALYWYRQSLGQGLEFLIYFQGNSAPDKSGLPSDRFSAERTGGSVSTLTIQRTQQEDSAVYLCASSSGLGYYEQYFGPGTRLTVT.

CDR3 sequence: CAWSNRIRTGPTYEQYF. Here the CDR3 DNA reads TGTGCCTGGAGCAACCGTATTCGGACAGGGCCTACCTACGAGCAGTACTTC. The chain joins TRBV30 to TRBJ2-7; 8 nucleotides line up with TRBD1. With 3 bases clipped from V and 2 bases from J, the junction kept 15 bases outside the gene matches. The CDR3 has 17 residues. Per germline, CDR1 GTSNPN and CDR2 SVGIG (reference sequence).

This clone was counted between two and nine times. This CDR3 is also generated by other DNA sequences in the sample. The chain has TRBV27 and TRBJ2-7; D may be TRBD2 (6 bases). V lost 6 bases, J lost 2 bases, and 11 bases lay in between. The CDR3 is made up of 13 amino acids. Germline CDR1 and CDR2: MNHEY and SMNVEV (reference sequence). The CDR3 nucleotides read TGTGCCAGCAGCTTTAGCGGAGCCTACGAGCAGTACTTC. Amino acid sequence: CASSFSGAYEQYF.

The chain is built from TRBV2 and TRBJ2-6; D is unclear. V was pared by 6 bases and J by 0 bases, with 3 bases between. The CDR3 contains 13 residues. Per germline, CDR1 SNHLY and CDR2 FYNNEI. Written as DNA, the CDR3 is TGTGCCAGCAGGGACTCTGGGGCCAACGTCCTGACTTTC. Residues: CASRDSGANVLTF.

This chain uses TRBV9 with TRBJ2-1; 7 positions agree with TRBD2. V lost 1 base, J lost 8 bases, and 3 bases stayed unmatched. The CDR3 has 13 residues. The V gene's germline CDR1 is SGDLS and CDR2 YYNGEE. This CDR3 is CASSVWGGHEQFF. The CDR3 DNA reads as TGTGCCAGCAGCGTATGGGGGGGTCATGAGCAGTTCTTC.

The chain's CDR3 is CTSSQEASGRGSYNEQFF. The CDR3 bases are TGCACCAGCAGCCAAGAGGCTAGCGGGAGGGGGTCCTACAATGAGCAGTTCTTC. The J gene is TRBJ2-1, the V gene TRBV1; the table's D call, TRBD2, was not checked against the DNA. TRBV1 corresponds to a pseudogene. The CDR3 has 18 residues.

This rearrangement joins TRBV18 to TRBJ1-1, with D possibly matching TRBD1 (6 bases). This CDR3 is 14 amino acids long. V dropped 5 bases and J dropped 0 bases, with 10 bases sitting between them. CDR1 and CDR2 (germline): KGHSH, LQKENI. CDR3 in amino acids: CASSTRGLNTEAFF. DNA of the CDR3: TGTGCCAGCTCAACCAGGGGCTTGAACACTGAAGCTTTCTTT.

This chain links TRBV4-1 with TRBJ1-1; weak D call: TRBD1 (5 bases). The CDR3 has 14 residues. The V gene's germline CDR1 is MGHRA and CDR2 YSYEKL. Between the trimmed V and J ends, which lost 0 bases and 4 bases, there was a span of 9 bases. CDR3 sequence reads: CASSQEPGFTEAFF. The CDR3, as DNA: TGCGCCAGCAGCCAAGAACCAGGGTTCACTGAAGCTTTCTTT.

The chain carries TRBV6-6 and TRBJ2-7; 11 positions match TRBD1. This CDR3 has 15 residues. Germline CDR1 and CDR2: MNHNY and SVGAGI (reference sequence). Trimming removed 5 bases from V and 3 bases from J; junction bases left unmatched: 6. The CDR3 region is CASSHPGQGVYEQYF. DNA for the CDR3: TGTGCCAGCAGTCACCCGGGACAGGGGGTCTACGAGCAGTACTTC.

This rearrangement joins TRBV30 to TRBJ2-3, with TRBD2 matching over 11 bases. CDR1 GTSNPN and CDR2 SVGIG come from the germline V gene (reference sequence). J lost 3 bases, V lost 8 bases, and 16 bases had no gene match. The CDR3 length is 17 residues. The CDR3 loop is CAALPTSGIQKTDTQYF. The DNA for the CDR3 is TGTGCCGCTCTCCCGACTAGCGGGATACAGAAGACAGATACGCAGTATTTT.

The chain combines TRBV19 with TRBJ1-2; D is uncertain. V dropped 4 bases and J dropped 0 bases, with 9 bases sitting between them. This CDR3 is 14 amino acids long. CDR1 LNHDA and CDR2 SQIVND come from the germline V gene (reference sequence). CDR3 protein: CASSKAPTNYGYTF. The CDR3 bases are TGTGCCAGTAGTAAAGCTCCAACTAACTATGGCTACACCTTC.